The rows below give T cell receptor beta chains drawn from one sample of a study of cytotoxic CD8 clonotypes in ibrutinib-treated CLL. The method was immunoSEQ multiplex PCR; TCRdb's version includes in-frame clones alone and lacks a portion of them. The sample has about 140,000 clones; about 80% are singletons. This specimen was PBMCs, taken after 12 months of ibrutinib treatment. Source of these receptors: a human donor with chronic lymphocytic leukemia. Both conserved end residues are part of each CDR3. A D gene is named only where the DNA matches it firmly. Clone size is stated in some rows and not others, as once, few, many or a class when expanded.

size,V,D,CDR3
NA,TRBV7-9,TRBD2,CASRGGRGTDTQYF
NA,TRBV6-5,TRBD1,CASSRGTVGEQYF
NA,TRBV5-1,NA,CASRRFASNTGELFF
NA,TRBV5-4,NA,CASSFAGKETQYF
NA,TRBV23-1,TRBD1,CASSQHEGAADGELFF
medium-sized,TRBV6-5,NA,CASRLATNEKLFF
once,TRBV9,TRBD2,CAGSVSGVGGSWQETQYF
NA,TRBV7-8,NA,CASSLIYSEHYGYTF
once,TRBV2,TRBD1,CASWDPGQGFRETQYF
few,TRBV4-1,NA,CASSQEWGALYQPQHF
NA,TRBV28,NA,CASSLGFGRLSGNTIYF
NA,TRBV4-1,TRBD1,CASSQGPQGQGYEQYF
NA,TRBV27,NA,CASSLGQTLEPDTQYF
NA,TRBV28,TRBD1,CASSLDRGYQETQYF
NA,TRBV27,NA,CASSLFRELREPQHF
NA,TRBV30,TRBD2,CAWTGGYWQFF
NA,TRBV9,NA,CASSTLGLYGYTF
few,TRBV7-9,NA,CASSKDLGGYTF
NA,TRBV19,NA,CATLEVGTLNGYTF
once,TRBV7-8,NA,CASSLDTGETHSYEQYF
NA,TRBV5-1,NA,CASSLVQGVDETQYF
NA,TRBV30,NA,CAWSWGLRYEQYF
NA,TRBV5-6,NA,CASSPVDSTGANVLTF
many,TRBV4-1,TRBD2,CASSQRLADTGELFF
NA,TRBV5-1,TRBD2,CASSITGLAGVDTQYF
NA,TRBV11-2,NA,CASSLEGNIQYF
NA,TRBV28,NA,CASIRGGSDEQYF
NA,TRBV13,NA,CASSLGSTDTQYF
NA,TRBV30,TRBD1,CAWNRGSGELFF
NA,TRBV6-1,NA,CASTPDIFQETQYF
NA,TRBV2,TRBD2,CASRPSSGSEYYEQYF
NA,TRBV5-6,NA,CASSLGPPDSYGYGYTF
NA,TRBV28,NA,CASSQGSVAYTF
NA,TRBV6-5,NA,CASSVQVTNSPLHF
NA,TRBV27,TRBD1,CASSQTGPSSYNEQFF
NA,TRBV7-2,TRBD1,CASSLPGTGQYEQYF
few,TRBV10-3,NA,CAIRSGPGGTYEQYF
NA,TRBV4-2,NA,CASSQGMDSPLHF
NA,TRBV27,TRBD2,CASSLLTGGDIQYF